The T cell receptor (beta chain) described here comes from a study of blood T cell repertoires in COVID-19. TCRdb's table, derived via immunoSEQ multiplex PCR, lists solely in-frame clones and lacks some. The sample lists hundreds of thousands of clones; 82% were seen once. V was shortened by 4 bases and J by 2 bases, with 11 bases between the two germline ends. Germline V gene data show CDR1 as LGHNA and CDR2 as YNFKEQ. This CDR3 contains 14 residues. The TCR originated in a woman at least 80 years old with active or convalescent COVID-19. The sequenced sample was peripheral blood. This sequence joins TRBV4-2 and TRBJ2-5; TRBD1 might be the D (5 bases). As DNA, the CDR3 is TGTGCCAGCAGCCCCGCAGGGCAGCAAGAGACCCAGTACTTC. Translated: CASSPAGQQETQYF.